This TCR beta chain came from a study of post-analysis software for immune sequencing data. As for the study in general: The disease courses covered relapsing-remitting, secondary progressive and progressive-relapsing multiple sclerosis.

Study-level results: Patients carried four or five TRBV segments more frequently than controls did, and TRBV5-6, TRBV5-1 and TRBV20-1 were among them. Normalized Chao1 diversity was significantly lower in multiple sclerosis patients than in controls.

Details on this clonotype: Its specificity is not known. One end of the junction varies from germline; a read error may be responsible.

The germline V gene encodes CDR1 SGHVS and CDR2 FNYEAQ. The CDR3 covers 14 residues. The library was made from cDNA and included unique molecular identifiers. One entry per CDR3 protein results from TCRdb running MiXCR on the PCR reads. The sample holds hundreds of thousands of distinct CDR3 sequences, around 64% seen once. The sequencing input was blood. The receptor was isolated from a girl aged 2-9 years with multiple sclerosis. The chain employs TRBV7-6 and TRBJ1-1, with D perhaps matching TRBD1 (6 bases). Written as DNA, the CDR3 is TGTGCCAGCAGCTTATGGGGGGCCGACACTGAGGCTTTCTTT. This sequence encodes CASSLWGADTEAFF.